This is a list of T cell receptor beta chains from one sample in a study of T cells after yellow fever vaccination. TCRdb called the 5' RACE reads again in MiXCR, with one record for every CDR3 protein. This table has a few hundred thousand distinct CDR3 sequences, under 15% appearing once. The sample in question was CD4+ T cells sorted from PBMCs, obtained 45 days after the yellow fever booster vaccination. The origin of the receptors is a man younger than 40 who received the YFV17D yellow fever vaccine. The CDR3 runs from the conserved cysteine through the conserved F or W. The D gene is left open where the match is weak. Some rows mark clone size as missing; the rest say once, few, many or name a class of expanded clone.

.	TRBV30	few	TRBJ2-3	CAWSVGGSTDTQYF	TGTGCCTGGAGTGTCGGCGGTAGCACAGATACGCAGTATTTT
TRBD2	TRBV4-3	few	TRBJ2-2	CASSQAAGGTGELFF	TGCGCCAGCAGCCAAGCCGCGGGGGGAACCGGGGAGCTGTTTTTT
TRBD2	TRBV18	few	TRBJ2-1	CASSPKTLAGLGEQFF	TGTGCCAGCTCACCAAAAACCCTAGCGGGATTAGGTGAGCAGTTCTTC
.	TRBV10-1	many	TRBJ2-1	CASSGDLNEQFF	TGCGCCAGCAGTGGGGACCTAAATGAGCAGTTCTTC
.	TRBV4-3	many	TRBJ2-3	CASSQAQGRFTDTQYF	TGCGCCAGCAGCCAAGCGCAGGGCCGGTTCACAGATACGCAGTATTTT
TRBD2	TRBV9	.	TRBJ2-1	CASSVGTSGNYEQFF	TGTGCCAGCAGCGTAGGGACTAGCGGGAACTATGAGCAGTTCTTC
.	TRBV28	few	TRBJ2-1	CASRSVGTYNEQFF	TGTGCCAGCAGGTCCGTCGGTACCTACAATGAGCAGTTCTTC
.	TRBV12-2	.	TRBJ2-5	CASRYRQSTGTQYF	TGTGCAAGTCGCTACAGACAGTCTACCGGGACCCAGTACTTC
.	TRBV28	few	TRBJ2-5	CASRGETFIQARDTQYF	TGTGCCAGCAGGGGGGAAACCTTTATCCAAGCAAGAGATACCCAGTACTTC
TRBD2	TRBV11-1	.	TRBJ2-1	CASSLASGREREQFF	TGTGCCAGCAGCTTAGCGTCGGGGAGGGAGAGGGAGCAGTTCTTC
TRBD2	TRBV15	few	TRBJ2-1	CATSSDTTSGSNEQFF	TGTGCCACCAGCAGTGACACCACTAGCGGGAGCAATGAGCAGTTCTTC
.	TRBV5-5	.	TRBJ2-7	CASSLVVGRKFYEQYF	TGTGCCAGCAGCTTGGTCGTGGGACGGAAGTTTTACGAGCAGTACTTC
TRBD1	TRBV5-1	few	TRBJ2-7	CASFRDRASYEQYF	TGCGCCAGTTTCCGGGACAGGGCTTCCTACGAGCAGTACTTC
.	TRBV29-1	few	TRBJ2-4	CSGLEGKNIQYF	TGCAGCGGGCTCGAGGGCAAAAACATTCAGTACTTC
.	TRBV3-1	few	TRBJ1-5	CASSQASGNQPQHF	TGTGCCAGCAGCCAAGCATCCGGAAATCAGCCCCAGCATTTT
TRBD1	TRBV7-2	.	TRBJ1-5	CASSLWTGGDQPQHF	TGTGCCAGCAGCCTATGGACAGGGGGGGATCAGCCCCAGCATTTT
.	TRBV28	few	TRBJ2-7	CASRGVGVPEQYF	TGTGCCAGCAGGGGAGTTGGAGTTCCTGAGCAGTACTTC
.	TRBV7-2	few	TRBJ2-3	CASSIGLFTDTQYF	TGTGCCAGCAGCATCGGACTTTTCACAGATACGCAGTATTTT
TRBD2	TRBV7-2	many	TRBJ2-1	CASIRLAGHNEQFF	TGTGCCAGCATCCGACTAGCGGGACACAATGAGCAGTTCTTC
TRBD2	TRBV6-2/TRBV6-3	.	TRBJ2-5	CASSSTSGGGETQYF	TGTGCCAGCAGTTCAACTAGCGGGGGGGGAGAGACCCAGTACTTC
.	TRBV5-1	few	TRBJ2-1	CASSPQRGGSNEQFF	TGCGCCAGCAGCCCCCAGCGCGGTGGGAGCAATGAGCAGTTCTTC
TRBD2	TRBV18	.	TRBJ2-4	CASSLLAGGPRAKNIQYF	TGTGCCAGCTCACTACTAGCGGGAGGGCCGCGAGCCAAAAACATTCAGTACTTC
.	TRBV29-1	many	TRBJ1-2	CSARANYGYTF	TGCAGCGCTCGGGCCAACTATGGCTACACCTTC
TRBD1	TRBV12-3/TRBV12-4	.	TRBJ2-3	CASSFRRGTGSTDTQYF	TGTGCCAGCAGTTTCCGGCGAGGGACAGGCAGCACAGATACGCAGTATTTT
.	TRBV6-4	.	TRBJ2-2	CASRERTRTGELFF	TGTGCCAGCAGAGAGAGAACGCGGACCGGGGAGCTGTTTTTT
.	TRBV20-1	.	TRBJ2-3	CSASRGGTDTQYF	TGCAGTGCTAGTAGGGGCGGCACAGATACGCAGTATTTT
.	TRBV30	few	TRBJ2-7	CAWSSRNSYEQYF	TGTGCCTGGAGTTCCAGGAACTCCTACGAGCAGTACTTC
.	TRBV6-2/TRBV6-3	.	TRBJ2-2	CASSYEGTTGELFF	TGTGCCAGCAGTTACGAGGGGACCACCGGGGAGCTGTTTTTT
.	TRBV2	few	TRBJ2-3	CASRTSVSTDTQYF	TGTGCCAGCAGGACCTCTGTAAGCACAGATACGCAGTATTTT
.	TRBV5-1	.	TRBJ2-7	CASSLARRLDEQYF	TGCGCCAGCAGCTTGGCACGGCGTCTAGACGAGCAGTACTTC
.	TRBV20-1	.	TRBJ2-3	CSASGAGLRGDTQYF	TGCAGTGCTAGCGGCGCTGGGCTCAGAGGAGATACGCAGTATTTT
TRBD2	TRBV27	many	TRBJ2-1	CASSLAGGLYNEQFF	TGTGCCAGCAGTTTAGCGGGAGGGCTCTACAATGAGCAGTTCTTC
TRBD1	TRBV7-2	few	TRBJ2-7	CASSAAQTGNLGEQYF	TGTGCCAGCAGCGCCGCACAGACAGGGAACCTTGGCGAGCAGTACTTC
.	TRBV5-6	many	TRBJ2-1	CASSLFRSSISYNEQFF	TGTGCCAGCAGCTTATTTAGGTCCAGTATATCCTACAATGAGCAGTTCTTC
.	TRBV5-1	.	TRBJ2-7	CASSSFTGKAEQYF	TGCGCCAGCAGCTCTTTCACAGGGAAGGCCGAGCAGTACTTC
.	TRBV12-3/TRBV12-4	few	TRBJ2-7	CASSRDGYYEQYF	TGTGCCAGCAGTAGGGACGGTTACTACGAGCAGTACTTC
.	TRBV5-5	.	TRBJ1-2	CASSPSALEGGYTF	TGTGCCAGCAGCCCAAGTGCGCTCGAGGGTGGCTACACCTTC
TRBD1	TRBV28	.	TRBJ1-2	CASSLGTGVGGYTF	TGTGCCAGCAGTTTAGGTACAGGGGTAGGGGGCTACACCTTC
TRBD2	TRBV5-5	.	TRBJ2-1	CASTEGRLAGVHEQFF	TGTGCCAGCACCGAAGGTCGGCTAGCGGGAGTTCATGAGCAGTTCTTC
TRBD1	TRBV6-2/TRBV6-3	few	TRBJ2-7	CASRAAGGSYEQYF	TGTGCCAGCAGAGCCGCAGGGGGTTCCTACGAGCAGTACTTC
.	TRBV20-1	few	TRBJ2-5	CSATQEGHETQYF	TGCAGTGCTACACAGGAGGGCCACGAGACCCAGTACTTC
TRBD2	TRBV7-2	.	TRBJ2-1	CASSSSSGGYNEQFF	TGTGCCAGCAGCTCCTCTAGCGGAGGCTACAATGAGCAGTTCTTC
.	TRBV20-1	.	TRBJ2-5	CSASDSGLQETHYF	TGCAGTGCTAGTGATAGCGGCCTCCAAGAGACCCACTACTTC
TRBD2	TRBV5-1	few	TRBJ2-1	CASSSVLAGSSSYNEQFF	TGCGCCAGCAGCTCGGTGCTAGCGGGTTCGAGCTCCTACAATGAGCAGTTCTTC
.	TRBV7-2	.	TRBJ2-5	CASSPEPLRETQYF	TGTGCCAGCAGCCCTGAGCCTCTAAGGGAGACCCAGTACTTC
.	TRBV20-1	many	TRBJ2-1	CSARPGDNEQFF	TGCAGTGCTAGACCGGGGGACAATGAGCAGTTCTTC
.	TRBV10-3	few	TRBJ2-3	CAISEGDRWLYF	TGTGCCATCAGTGAAGGGGACCGATGGCTGTATTTT
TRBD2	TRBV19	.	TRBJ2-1	CASSGGTSEGEQFF	TGTGCCAGTAGCGGCGGGACTAGCGAGGGTGAGCAGTTCTTC
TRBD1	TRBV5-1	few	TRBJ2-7	CASSSLPGGHEQYF	TGCGCCAGCAGCTCGCTCCCAGGGGGCCACGAGCAGTACTTC
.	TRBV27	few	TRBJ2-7	CASSLASGLYEQYF	TGTGCCAGCAGTTTAGCGAGCGGCCTATACGAGCAGTACTTC
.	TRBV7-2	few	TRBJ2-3	CASSLGIRQYF	TGTGCCAGCAGCTTAGGTATAAGGCAGTATTTT
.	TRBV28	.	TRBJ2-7	CASRRTLLHREQYF	TGTGCCAGCAGGAGAACCCTTCTACATCGGGAGCAGTACTTC
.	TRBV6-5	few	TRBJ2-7	CASSSGSVNEQYF	TGTGCCAGCAGTTCCGGGTCCGTAAACGAGCAGTACTTC
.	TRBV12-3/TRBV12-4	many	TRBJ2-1	CASSLGGHNEQFF	TGTGCCAGCAGTTTGGGCGGCCACAATGAGCAGTTCTTC
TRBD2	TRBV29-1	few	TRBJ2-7	CSVTSGRAFGEQYF	TGCAGCGTAACGAGCGGGAGGGCCTTTGGCGAGCAGTACTTC